This T cell receptor beta chain originates from a study of T cell changes during pregnancy in multiple sclerosis (dated by TCRdb to 2018 to 2020). Study-wide context: Changes in the T cell repertoire over the course of pregnancy were examined in this study in women with multiple sclerosis.

The library was built by means of the immunoSEQ multiplex PCR assay. The source is immuneACCESS, and TCRdb retained only in-frame sequences with V and J called. Part of the clones is not carried over; for the studies checked, unresolved V genes explain less than half of this, and the remainder is unexplained. In all, the sample holds about 20,000 clones, and roughly nine tenths of those were seen once. The top ten constitute approximately 0.71% of the sample. As to this clone: Its antigen remains undetermined. Qualities for individual bases were not recorded, and no much larger clone is one base off.

Sample: CD4+ T cells from peripheral blood mononuclear cells, taken in the third trimester of pregnancy. This sequence was found in a female donor in good health, enrolled as a control in a pregnancy study.

Read as DNA, the sequence is TGTGCCAGGGGGCTGAATTCACCCCTCCACTTT. It translates to CARGLNSPLHF. The rearrangement joined TRBV6-1 to TRBJ1-6, and the D gene may be TRBD1, 5 bases matching. Between the V and J ends, shortened by 9 bases and 7 bases respectively, the junction contains 7 bases. From its cysteine to its phenylalanine, the CDR3 spans 11 amino acids. Only the CDR3 region is kept as DNA, spanning 33 bases read in frame from base 1. Sequences MNHNS (CDR1) and SASEGT (CDR2) are obtained from the germline V gene.